This T cell receptor beta chain was sequenced for a study of shared clonotypes between healthy human individuals. V shed 5 bases and J 5 bases; nucleotides not matched to a gene: 12. The CDR3 covers 16 residues. CDR1 is SGHVS, CDR2 FQNEAQ, per germline. Naive CD8 populations comprised CD45RO-negative cells positively selected for CCR7, excluding terminally differentiated effector memory CD45RA+ cells. Every immunoSEQ plate was one replicate of a subset's evenly spread DNA. The protocol was immunoSEQ multiplex PCR, while the TCRdb copy is restricted to in-frame clones and leaves out a portion. The sample carries millions of clones, approximately 95% recorded once.

Sequences were obtained from naive CD8+ T cells sorted from blood. The clonotype originates from a man younger than 35 in good health. V and J are TRBV7-8 and TRBJ2-5; TRBD2 aligns across 9 bases. CDR3 in DNA: TGTGCCAGCAGCCCCCTTGGACTAGCGCCAGGGGAGACCCAGTACTTC. Its translation is CASSPLGLAPGETQYF.